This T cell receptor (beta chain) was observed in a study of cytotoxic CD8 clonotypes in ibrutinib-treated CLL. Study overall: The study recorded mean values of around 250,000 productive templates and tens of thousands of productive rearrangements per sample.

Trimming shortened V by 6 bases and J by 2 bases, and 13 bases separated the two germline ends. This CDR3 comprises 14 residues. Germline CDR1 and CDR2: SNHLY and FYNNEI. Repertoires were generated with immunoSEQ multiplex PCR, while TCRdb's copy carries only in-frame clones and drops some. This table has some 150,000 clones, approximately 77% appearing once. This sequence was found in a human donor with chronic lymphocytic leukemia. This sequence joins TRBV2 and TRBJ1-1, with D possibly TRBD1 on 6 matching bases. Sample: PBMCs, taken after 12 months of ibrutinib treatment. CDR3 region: CASRADRINTEAFF. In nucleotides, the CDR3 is TGTGCCAGCAGAGCCGACAGGATTAACACTGAAGCTTTCTTT.